Listed below are T cell receptor beta chains from one sample, sequenced in a study of blood T cell repertoires in COVID-19. TCRdb keeps only in-frame clones here, not all; method: immunoSEQ multiplex PCR. In the table there are about 380,000 clones, 87% of which are singletons. Sequencing was carried out using PBMCs or T cells enriched from blood (not recorded which). The receptors were gathered from a man aged 25 to 45 who had recovered from COVID-19. Both conserved end residues are part of each CDR3. D genes are given only for firm matches. Expanded clones get a size class; other rows say once, few or many, or leave the size out.

d_call	v_call	clone_size	j_call	cdr3_nt	cdr3_aa
-	TRBV18	-	TRBJ1-4	TGTGCCAGCTCACCGGAGGGTTTTGAGGGTGAAAAACTGTTTTTT	CASSPEGFEGEKLFF
TRBD1	TRBV7-2	-	TRBJ1-6	TGTGCCATTACGACAGGGCCCAATTCACCCCTCCACTTT	CAITTGPNSPLHF
TRBD2	TRBV3-1/TRBV3-2	-	TRBJ2-1	TGTGCCAGCAGCCAAGTAACTAGCGGGGTTTACTCCTACAATGAGCAGTTCTTC	CASSQVTSGVYSYNEQFF
-	TRBV30	-	TRBJ1-1	TGTGCCTGGAAATTACAGATGAACACTGAAGCTTTCTTT	CAWKLQMNTEAFF
-	TRBV6-2/TRBV6-3	-	TRBJ1-1	TGTGCCAGCAGTTACTCGTTAGCGCCGCTCATGAACACTGAAGCTTTCTTT	CASSYSLAPLMNTEAFF
-	TRBV30	-	TRBJ1-4	TGTGCCTGGACCACCACAGCAACTAATGAAAAACTGTTTTTT	CAWTTTATNEKLFF
TRBD1	TRBV3-1/TRBV3-2	-	TRBJ2-7	TGTGCCAGCACCAGAGCCGGGACAGGGTCCTACGAGCAGTACTTC	CASTRAGTGSYEQYF
-	TRBV6-5	-	TRBJ2-7	TGTGCCAGCAGTCAAAGGGGGGGAACCTACGAGCAGTACTTC	CASSQRGGTYEQYF
-	TRBV12-3/TRBV12-4	-	TRBJ1-2	TGTGCCAGCATCACAGGGAGCTGGGAGGGCTACACCTTC	CASITGSWEGYTF
-	TRBV5-1	-	TRBJ2-2	TGCGCCAGCAGCTTGGTGTCAGGGGGGCCGGTCGGGGAGCTGTTTTTT	CASSLVSGGPVGELFF
TRBD1	TRBV30	-	TRBJ2-7	TGTGCCTGGACACTATCGGGACAGGGAGACGAGCAGTACTTC	CAWTLSGQGDEQYF
-	TRBV6-5	-	TRBJ1-3	TGTGCCAGCAGTTACTCGTACAGCGGAAACACCATATATTTT	CASSYSYSGNTIYF
-	TRBV6-5	few	TRBJ1-4	TGTGCCAGCAGCTATCAAGGACATCCTAATGAAAAACTGTTTTTT	CASSYQGHPNEKLFF
TRBD2	TRBV7-2	-	TRBJ2-5	TGTGCCAGTCAGCGCGGGGGAGGCAGAGGAGAGACCCAGTACTTC	CASQRGGGRGETQYF
-	TRBV6-5	-	TRBJ1-1	TGTGCCAGCAGTTACTCAGCGGGTTTGAACACTGAAGCTTTCTTT	CASSYSAGLNTEAFF
-	TRBV6-5	-	TRBJ2-7	TGTGCCAGCACCCAGGGGCCCAACTACGAGCAGTACTTC	CASTQGPNYEQYF
-	TRBV9	-	TRBJ1-2	TGTGCCAGCAGCGTATGGATGAGGGATGGCTACACCTTC	CASSVWMRDGYTF
TRBD1	TRBV27	-	TRBJ2-7	TGTGCCAGCAGTCGGGACAGTCCCTACGAGCAGTACTTC	CASSRDSPYEQYF
-	TRBV9	-	TRBJ1-1	TGTGCCAGCAGCGTAGCAGGTGGGGGCCAGAACACTGAAGCTTTCTTT	CASSVAGGGQNTEAFF
-	TRBV7-9	-	TRBJ1-2	TGTGCCAGCCCAAAAGACCGCGACTATGGCTACACCTTC	CASPKDRDYGYTF
-	TRBV6-4	-	TRBJ1-2	TGTGCCAGCAGTGACTCTTATTCAGGAATTAACTATGGCTACACCTTC	CASSDSYSGINYGYTF
TRBD2	TRBV5-1	-	TRBJ2-3	TGCGCCAGCAGCTTGGAGACTAGCGGGGGAACAGATACGCAGTATTTT	CASSLETSGGTDTQYF
-	TRBV10-2	few	TRBJ1-5	TGCGCCAGCAGTGTTGGGGCATCGCGGGGTTCGGGCAATCAGCCCCAGCATTTT	CASSVGASRGSGNQPQHF
-	TRBV6-1	few	TRBJ1-5	TGTGCCAGCAGTGAAAATGGGGCTCAGCCCCAGCATTTT	CASSENGAQPQHF
-	TRBV20-1	-	TRBJ1-5	TGCAGTGCACGGCAGCCCCAGCATTTT	CSARQPQHF
-	TRBV5-6	many	TRBJ1-3	TGTGCCAGCAGCTTGGAACTCTTCTCTGGAAACACCATATATTTT	CASSLELFSGNTIYF
-	TRBV5-1	-	TRBJ1-2	TGCGCCAGCAGCTTGGGCGGTGGGGCTTCTTATGGCTACACCTTC	CASSLGGGASYGYTF
TRBD1	TRBV11-2	-	TRBJ2-2	TGTGCCAGCAGCTACTACAGGGGTACCGGGGAGCTGTTTTTT	CASSYYRGTGELFF
TRBD1	TRBV12-5	-	TRBJ1-1	TGTGCTAGTGGTCCAGGTTGGGGGACAGACACTGAAGCTTTCTTT	CASGPGWGTDTEAFF
-	TRBV10-2	once	TRBJ1-1	TGCGCCAGCAGTGCCTTGGGGGGAACTGAAGCTTTCTTT	CASSALGGTEAFF
-	TRBV6-5	-	TRBJ1-3	TGTGCCAGCAGGCCCCGGAGCAACACCATATATTTT	CASRPRSNTIYF
TRBD2	TRBV24-1	once	TRBJ2-1	TGTGCCACCAGTAGCGGGGGGCCCTACAATGAGCAGTTCTTC	CATSSGGPYNEQFF
-	TRBV6-5	-	TRBJ1-5	TGTGCCACCTCTGGCCCAGGGGGCAATCAGCCCCAGCATTTT	CATSGPGGNQPQHF
-	TRBV3-1/TRBV3-2	-	TRBJ1-2	TGTGCCAGCAGCCAAGAGAGCGGTGGCTACACCTTC	CASSQESGGYTF
TRBD1	TRBV6-2/TRBV6-3	-	TRBJ1-2	TGTGCCAGCAGCCCTAGGACAGGCGGCTATGGCTACACCTTC	CASSPRTGGYGYTF
-	TRBV19	-	TRBJ2-1	TGTGCCAGTAGTATGTTTGGGGGCGATGAGCAGTTCTTC	CASSMFGGDEQFF
-	TRBV3-1/TRBV3-2	-	TRBJ1-1	TGTGCCAGCAGCCGCGGACAGAACACTGAAGCTTTCTTT	CASSRGQNTEAFF
-	TRBV2	-	TRBJ2-7	TGTGCCAGCAGTGCCGGGTTCGAGCAGTACTTC	CASSAGFEQYF
-	TRBV3-1/TRBV3-2	-	TRBJ1-1	TGTGCCAGCAGCCAATACAACGACCCTCGGGGAGCTTTCTTT	CASSQYNDPRGAFF
TRBD1	TRBV7-2	-	TRBJ1-1	TGTGCCAGCAGCTTAAAGAGACAGGGAACTGAAGCTTTCTTT	CASSLKRQGTEAFF
TRBD1	TRBV6-5	-	TRBJ2-7	TGTGCCACCCAGAGGGCAGGGGGAGCCTACGAGCAGTACTTC	CATQRAGGAYEQYF
TRBD1	TRBV5-1	-	TRBJ2-1	TGCGCCAGCAGTTGGCAGGGGGTGGGGTACAATGAGCAGTTCTTC	CASSWQGVGYNEQFF
-	TRBV11-2	-	TRBJ1-1	TGTGCCAGCAGCCATTCCGGGGGGTACACTGAAGCTTTCTTT	CASSHSGGYTEAFF
-	TRBV4-3	-	TRBJ1-5	TGCGCCAGCAGCCAAGCGGTGTCGGTTAGCAATCAGCCCCAGCATTTT	CASSQAVSVSNQPQHF
TRBD1	TRBV7-2	-	TRBJ1-2	TGTGCCAGCAGCCATGACAGGGGCAACTATGGCTACACCTTC	CASSHDRGNYGYTF
-	TRBV15	-	TRBJ1-1	TGTGCCACCAGCCTACCCATGTTGAACACTGAAGCTTTCTTT	CATSLPMLNTEAFF
TRBD1	TRBV29-1	-	TRBJ1-2	TGCAGCGTGCCGGAGATAGGACAGGGGGGCTACACCTTC	CSVPEIGQGGYTF
-	TRBV27	-	TRBJ2-7	TGTGCCAGCAGTTTATCGACCCCAGGGATCTACGAGCAGTACTTC	CASSLSTPGIYEQYF
-	TRBV19	-	TRBJ1-5	TGTGCCAGTTGTAGTAGAGGCGCTCAGCCCCAGCATTTT	CASCSRGAQPQHF
-	TRBV12-2	few	TRBJ1-6	TGTGCAGGTCGTTCGGGGGGACGGGGTCAGTATAATTCACCCCTCCACTTT	CAGRSGGRGQYNSPLHF
-	TRBV6-2/TRBV6-3	-	TRBJ2-3	TGTGCCAGCAGTTACGAGGAGGGGAGGTTTCTGACAGATACGCAGTATTTT	CASSYEEGRFLTDTQYF
-	TRBV19	once	TRBJ2-7	TGTGCCAGTAGGGGGGCTCGCGAGCAGTACTTC	CASRGAREQYF
-	TRBV2	-	TRBJ2-1	TGTGCCAGCAGACCCCCCCAGGGTGAGCAGTTCTTC	CASRPPQGEQFF
-	TRBV10-3	once	TRBJ2-7	TGTGCCATCAGGGGACCGGAGGGCTACGAGCAGTACTTC	CAIRGPEGYEQYF
TRBD1	TRBV7-9	-	TRBJ1-4	TGTGCCAGCAGCTTAGACGGGACAGCTAATGAAAAACTGTTTTTT	CASSLDGTANEKLFF
-	TRBV3-1/TRBV3-2	-	TRBJ1-2	TGTGCCAGCAGCCAACCAAATCAGGGTCACACCTTC	CASSQPNQGHTF
TRBD1	TRBV4-2	-	TRBJ2-7	TGTGCCAGCAGCCAAGGCGGCGGACAGGGTACCTACGAGCAGTACTTC	CASSQGGGQGTYEQYF
TRBD1	TRBV18	-	TRBJ1-5	TGTGCCAGCTCATCACAGGGGGCGGGAAATCAGCCCCAGCATTTT	CASSSQGAGNQPQHF
-	TRBV11-2	-	TRBJ1-1	TGTGCCAGCAGCTACGGGGGAGCGGGCACTGAAGCTTTCTTT	CASSYGGAGTEAFF